The present entry profiles one T cell receptor beta chain with its context. Its antigen is undetermined. One junction end disagrees with the germline gene, perhaps due to a read error. These data belong to a study of shared clonotypes between healthy human individuals. Germline V gene data show CDR1 as MDHEN and CDR2 as SYDVKM. There are 13 residues in the CDR3. Whole-study results and caveats: Deeper or shallower sequencing was expected to change how clonotypes are shared among donors. Non-shared clonotypes had lower generation probabilities than clonotypes shared by all four sorted-subset donors.

Authors' methods: ImmunoSEQ gave junction-only sequences without quality scores, so filtering differed. Data came from immunoSEQ multiplex PCR; TCRdb stores just in-frame clones and leaves some out. For V, J and clone size, that table is used; D and trimming come from the DNA. The sample has 2 million to 2.5 million clones, under 95% seen once. Material: naive CD4+ T cells from PBMCs. Described subset: CD45RA+ positively selected. This TCR was sampled from a man between 18 and 29 years old in good health. Some clones in this sample may be carry-over from other donors' samples. The gene calls are TRBV28 and TRBJ1-2; 8 nucleotides match TRBD1. The CDR3 nucleotides read TGTGCCAGCAGCCCCCGACAGGGGCCACCTAGGGCCTTC. Protein: CASSPRQGPPRAF.